This T cell receptor (beta chain) was recovered during a study of response to subunit inactivated influenza vaccine. J was trimmed by 7 bases and V by 6 bases; bases with no gene match: 15. This CDR3 spans 14 amino acids. CDR1 DFQATT and CDR2 SNEGSKA come from the germline V gene (reference sequence). MiXCR, applied by TCRdb to the RT-PCR reads, yields one record per CDR3 protein. Of some 850,000 distinct CDR3 sequences in the sample, roughly 18% were seen once. This clonotype was sampled from a man aged 45-65 years who received an inactivated influenza vaccine. This specimen was PBMCs from blood, taken 4 to 6 days after vaccination. The V gene is TRBV20-1, the J gene TRBJ2-7; 7 bases line up with TRBD2. CDR3 in DNA: TGCAGTGCCCAAAGGGAGGGGAGGTGGAGTGAGCAGTACTTC. It is translated as CSAQREGRWSEQYF.